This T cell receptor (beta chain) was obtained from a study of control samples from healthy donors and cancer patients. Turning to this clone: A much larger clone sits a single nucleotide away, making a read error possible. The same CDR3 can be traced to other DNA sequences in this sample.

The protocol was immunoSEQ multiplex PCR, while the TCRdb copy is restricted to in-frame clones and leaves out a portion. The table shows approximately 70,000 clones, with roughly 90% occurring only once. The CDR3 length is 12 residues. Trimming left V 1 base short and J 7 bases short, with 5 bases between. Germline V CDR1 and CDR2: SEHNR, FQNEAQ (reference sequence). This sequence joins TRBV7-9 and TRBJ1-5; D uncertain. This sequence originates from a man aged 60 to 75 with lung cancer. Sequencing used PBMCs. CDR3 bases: TGTGCCAGCAGCTTAGGGGGACAGCCCCAGCATTTT. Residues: CASSLGGQPQHF.